The 12 T cell receptor beta chains below come from one sample, sequenced in a study of cytomegalovirus exposure and HLA in healthy donors. Sequenced by immunoSEQ multiplex PCR; TCRdb stores in-frame clones only, minus some. The table lists approximately 71,000 clones, 91% of them singletons. Material: PBMCs. Receptors were obtained from a man younger than 30 in good health and CMV-seronegative.

The chain employs TRBV10-3 and TRBJ2-3, with D possibly matching TRBD2 (5 bases). Trimming stripped 5 bases from V and 1 base from J, with 19 bases between. Germline assignment: CDR1 ENHRY and CDR2 SYGVKD. This CDR3 is 17 amino acids long. CDR3: CAISSRLAGFGTDTQYF. The CDR3 DNA sequence: TGTGCCATCAGTAGTAGGCTAGCCGGCTTCGGCACAGATACGCAGTATTTT.

The chain is built from TRBV19 and TRBJ2-2, with 9 bases fitting TRBD1. This CDR3 has 14 residues. The V gene's germline CDR1 is LNHDA and CDR2 SQIVND (reference sequence). V trimming: 4 bases; J trimming: 4 bases; junction bases outside the gene matches: 1. The CDR3 DNA reads as TGTGCCAGTAGTAGGGACAGGGTCACCGGGGAGCTGTTTTTT. This translates into CASSRDRVTGELFF.

In DNA form, the CDR3 reads TGTGCCAGCAGTTTCATAGCGGGAGGGATCACAGATACGCAGTATTTT. Amino acid sequence: CASSFIAGGITDTQYF. The V and J genes are TRBV27 and TRBJ2-3, with 11 bases fitting TRBD2. The V gene end was trimmed by 3 bases and the J gene end by 2 bases; junction bases not matched to a gene: 4. The CDR3 contains 16 residues. In germline, CDR1 is MNHEY, CDR2 SMNVEV (reference sequence).

This sequence joins TRBV5-4 and TRBJ2-1; possible D gene TRBD1, 6 bases. The CDR3 sequence is 15 residues long. The ends were cut back, 4 bases at V and 0 bases at J, with 11 bases in the middle. Germline V lookup: CDR1 SGHNT, CDR2 YYREEE (reference sequence). The CDR3 region is CASSPDRSSYNEQFF. Written as DNA, the CDR3 is TGTGCCAGCAGCCCTGACAGGTCCTCCTACAATGAGCAGTTCTTC. Full variable domain (outside the CDR3, taken from reference TRBV5-4 and TRBJ2-1): ETGVTQSPTHLIKTRGQQVTLRCSSQSGHNTVSWYQQALGQGPQFIFQYYREEENGRGNFPPRFSGLQFPNYSSELNVNALELDDSALYLCASSPDRSSYNEQFFGPGTRLTVL.

CDR3 sequence: CASSYSGDYEQYF. The CDR3 nucleotides read TGTGCCAGCAGTTACTCGGGCGACTACGAGCAGTACTTC. The chain combines TRBV6-5 with TRBJ2-7; D remains ambiguous. The CDR3 totals 13 residues. CDR1 and CDR2 from the germline V gene are MNHEY and SVGAGI. Deletions cut 0 bases from V and 3 bases from J, with 6 bases between.

The chain carries TRBV28 and TRBJ2-5; the match to TRBD1 covers 9 bases. The CDR3 has 16 amino acids. The junction had 15 bases not matched to a gene; V was cut back by 6 bases and J by 7 bases. CDR1 and CDR2 from the germline V gene are MDHEN and SYDVKM. CDR3 coding DNA: TGTGCCAGCAGCCAACTTTCGACAGGGGGATTCGGGACCCAGTACTTC. The encoded protein is CASSQLSTGGFGTQYF.

This clone was detected once. The J gene is TRBJ1-1, the V gene TRBV19, with 8 bases matching TRBD1. The CDR3 covers 15 residues. The germline V gene has CDR1 LNHDA and CDR2 SQIVND (reference sequence). After removal of 5 bases from V and 3 bases from J, the junction contained 8 bases not matched to a gene. The CDR3 sequence is CASSGNRGLYTEAFF. The CDR3 DNA reads as TGTGCCAGTAGTGGCAACAGGGGGTTATACACTGAAGCTTTCTTT.

The genes are TRBV5-4 and TRBJ2-2, with 7 bases matching TRBD2. This CDR3 has 16 residues. Unmatched junction bases numbered 8, after V lost 2 bases and J lost 4 bases. Germline V CDR1 and CDR2: SGHNT, YYREEE (reference sequence). The CDR3, as DNA: TGTGCCAGCAGCTTTCGGCTAGCGGAGATCACCGGGGAGCTGTTTTTT. Its protein is CASSFRLAEITGELFF. Based on the CDR3 plus reference TRBV5-4 and TRBJ2-2, the full variable domain is ETGVTQSPTHLIKTRGQQVTLRCSSQSGHNTVSWYQQALGQGPQFIFQYYREEENGRGNFPPRFSGLQFPNYSSELNVNALELDDSALYLCASSFRLAEITGELFFGEGSRLTVL.

The chain joins TRBV4-1 to TRBJ1-5; 7 positions match TRBD1. Germline CDR1 MGHRA, CDR2 YSYEKL. The CDR3 contains 15 residues. The trim removed 6 bases at V and 4 bases at J, leaving 9 bases unmatched. The CDR3 loop reads CASRETGVLNQPQHF. The CDR3 DNA reads TGCGCCAGCAGGGAAACAGGGGTCCTTAATCAGCCCCAGCATTTT.

The rearrangement joins TRBV5-1 to TRBJ2-1; 8 bases are shared with TRBD2. The germline CDR1 and CDR2 sequences are SGHRS and YFSETQ. Unmatched junction bases numbered 3, after V lost 1 base and J lost 3 bases. The CDR3 contains 15 residues. Here the CDR3 DNA reads TGCGCCAGCAGCTTGACTAGCGGTATCTACAATGAGCAGTTCTTC. It codes for CASSLTSGIYNEQFF.

V gene TRBV2 combines with J gene TRBJ2-1; no firm D call. V was clipped by 2 bases and J by 5 bases, with 16 bases between them. Germline-derived CDR1 and CDR2 are SNHLY and FYNNEI. The CDR3 is made up of 16 amino acids. CDR3 sequence reads: CASSELGGLLNNEQFF. The CDR3 DNA reads as TGTGCCAGCAGTGAACTAGGCGGCCTTTTGAACAATGAGCAGTTCTTC.

This chain uses TRBV6-1 with TRBJ2-4, with TRBD2 matching 11 bases. V lost 1 base to trimming and J lost 9 bases; unmatched junction nucleotides: 5. The V gene's germline CDR1 is MNHNS and CDR2 SASEGT. The CDR3 totals 15 residues. The DNA of the CDR3 is TGTGCCAGCAGTGAAGGGCTAGCGGGAGGTACCATTCAGTACTTC. It is translated as CASSEGLAGGTIQYF.